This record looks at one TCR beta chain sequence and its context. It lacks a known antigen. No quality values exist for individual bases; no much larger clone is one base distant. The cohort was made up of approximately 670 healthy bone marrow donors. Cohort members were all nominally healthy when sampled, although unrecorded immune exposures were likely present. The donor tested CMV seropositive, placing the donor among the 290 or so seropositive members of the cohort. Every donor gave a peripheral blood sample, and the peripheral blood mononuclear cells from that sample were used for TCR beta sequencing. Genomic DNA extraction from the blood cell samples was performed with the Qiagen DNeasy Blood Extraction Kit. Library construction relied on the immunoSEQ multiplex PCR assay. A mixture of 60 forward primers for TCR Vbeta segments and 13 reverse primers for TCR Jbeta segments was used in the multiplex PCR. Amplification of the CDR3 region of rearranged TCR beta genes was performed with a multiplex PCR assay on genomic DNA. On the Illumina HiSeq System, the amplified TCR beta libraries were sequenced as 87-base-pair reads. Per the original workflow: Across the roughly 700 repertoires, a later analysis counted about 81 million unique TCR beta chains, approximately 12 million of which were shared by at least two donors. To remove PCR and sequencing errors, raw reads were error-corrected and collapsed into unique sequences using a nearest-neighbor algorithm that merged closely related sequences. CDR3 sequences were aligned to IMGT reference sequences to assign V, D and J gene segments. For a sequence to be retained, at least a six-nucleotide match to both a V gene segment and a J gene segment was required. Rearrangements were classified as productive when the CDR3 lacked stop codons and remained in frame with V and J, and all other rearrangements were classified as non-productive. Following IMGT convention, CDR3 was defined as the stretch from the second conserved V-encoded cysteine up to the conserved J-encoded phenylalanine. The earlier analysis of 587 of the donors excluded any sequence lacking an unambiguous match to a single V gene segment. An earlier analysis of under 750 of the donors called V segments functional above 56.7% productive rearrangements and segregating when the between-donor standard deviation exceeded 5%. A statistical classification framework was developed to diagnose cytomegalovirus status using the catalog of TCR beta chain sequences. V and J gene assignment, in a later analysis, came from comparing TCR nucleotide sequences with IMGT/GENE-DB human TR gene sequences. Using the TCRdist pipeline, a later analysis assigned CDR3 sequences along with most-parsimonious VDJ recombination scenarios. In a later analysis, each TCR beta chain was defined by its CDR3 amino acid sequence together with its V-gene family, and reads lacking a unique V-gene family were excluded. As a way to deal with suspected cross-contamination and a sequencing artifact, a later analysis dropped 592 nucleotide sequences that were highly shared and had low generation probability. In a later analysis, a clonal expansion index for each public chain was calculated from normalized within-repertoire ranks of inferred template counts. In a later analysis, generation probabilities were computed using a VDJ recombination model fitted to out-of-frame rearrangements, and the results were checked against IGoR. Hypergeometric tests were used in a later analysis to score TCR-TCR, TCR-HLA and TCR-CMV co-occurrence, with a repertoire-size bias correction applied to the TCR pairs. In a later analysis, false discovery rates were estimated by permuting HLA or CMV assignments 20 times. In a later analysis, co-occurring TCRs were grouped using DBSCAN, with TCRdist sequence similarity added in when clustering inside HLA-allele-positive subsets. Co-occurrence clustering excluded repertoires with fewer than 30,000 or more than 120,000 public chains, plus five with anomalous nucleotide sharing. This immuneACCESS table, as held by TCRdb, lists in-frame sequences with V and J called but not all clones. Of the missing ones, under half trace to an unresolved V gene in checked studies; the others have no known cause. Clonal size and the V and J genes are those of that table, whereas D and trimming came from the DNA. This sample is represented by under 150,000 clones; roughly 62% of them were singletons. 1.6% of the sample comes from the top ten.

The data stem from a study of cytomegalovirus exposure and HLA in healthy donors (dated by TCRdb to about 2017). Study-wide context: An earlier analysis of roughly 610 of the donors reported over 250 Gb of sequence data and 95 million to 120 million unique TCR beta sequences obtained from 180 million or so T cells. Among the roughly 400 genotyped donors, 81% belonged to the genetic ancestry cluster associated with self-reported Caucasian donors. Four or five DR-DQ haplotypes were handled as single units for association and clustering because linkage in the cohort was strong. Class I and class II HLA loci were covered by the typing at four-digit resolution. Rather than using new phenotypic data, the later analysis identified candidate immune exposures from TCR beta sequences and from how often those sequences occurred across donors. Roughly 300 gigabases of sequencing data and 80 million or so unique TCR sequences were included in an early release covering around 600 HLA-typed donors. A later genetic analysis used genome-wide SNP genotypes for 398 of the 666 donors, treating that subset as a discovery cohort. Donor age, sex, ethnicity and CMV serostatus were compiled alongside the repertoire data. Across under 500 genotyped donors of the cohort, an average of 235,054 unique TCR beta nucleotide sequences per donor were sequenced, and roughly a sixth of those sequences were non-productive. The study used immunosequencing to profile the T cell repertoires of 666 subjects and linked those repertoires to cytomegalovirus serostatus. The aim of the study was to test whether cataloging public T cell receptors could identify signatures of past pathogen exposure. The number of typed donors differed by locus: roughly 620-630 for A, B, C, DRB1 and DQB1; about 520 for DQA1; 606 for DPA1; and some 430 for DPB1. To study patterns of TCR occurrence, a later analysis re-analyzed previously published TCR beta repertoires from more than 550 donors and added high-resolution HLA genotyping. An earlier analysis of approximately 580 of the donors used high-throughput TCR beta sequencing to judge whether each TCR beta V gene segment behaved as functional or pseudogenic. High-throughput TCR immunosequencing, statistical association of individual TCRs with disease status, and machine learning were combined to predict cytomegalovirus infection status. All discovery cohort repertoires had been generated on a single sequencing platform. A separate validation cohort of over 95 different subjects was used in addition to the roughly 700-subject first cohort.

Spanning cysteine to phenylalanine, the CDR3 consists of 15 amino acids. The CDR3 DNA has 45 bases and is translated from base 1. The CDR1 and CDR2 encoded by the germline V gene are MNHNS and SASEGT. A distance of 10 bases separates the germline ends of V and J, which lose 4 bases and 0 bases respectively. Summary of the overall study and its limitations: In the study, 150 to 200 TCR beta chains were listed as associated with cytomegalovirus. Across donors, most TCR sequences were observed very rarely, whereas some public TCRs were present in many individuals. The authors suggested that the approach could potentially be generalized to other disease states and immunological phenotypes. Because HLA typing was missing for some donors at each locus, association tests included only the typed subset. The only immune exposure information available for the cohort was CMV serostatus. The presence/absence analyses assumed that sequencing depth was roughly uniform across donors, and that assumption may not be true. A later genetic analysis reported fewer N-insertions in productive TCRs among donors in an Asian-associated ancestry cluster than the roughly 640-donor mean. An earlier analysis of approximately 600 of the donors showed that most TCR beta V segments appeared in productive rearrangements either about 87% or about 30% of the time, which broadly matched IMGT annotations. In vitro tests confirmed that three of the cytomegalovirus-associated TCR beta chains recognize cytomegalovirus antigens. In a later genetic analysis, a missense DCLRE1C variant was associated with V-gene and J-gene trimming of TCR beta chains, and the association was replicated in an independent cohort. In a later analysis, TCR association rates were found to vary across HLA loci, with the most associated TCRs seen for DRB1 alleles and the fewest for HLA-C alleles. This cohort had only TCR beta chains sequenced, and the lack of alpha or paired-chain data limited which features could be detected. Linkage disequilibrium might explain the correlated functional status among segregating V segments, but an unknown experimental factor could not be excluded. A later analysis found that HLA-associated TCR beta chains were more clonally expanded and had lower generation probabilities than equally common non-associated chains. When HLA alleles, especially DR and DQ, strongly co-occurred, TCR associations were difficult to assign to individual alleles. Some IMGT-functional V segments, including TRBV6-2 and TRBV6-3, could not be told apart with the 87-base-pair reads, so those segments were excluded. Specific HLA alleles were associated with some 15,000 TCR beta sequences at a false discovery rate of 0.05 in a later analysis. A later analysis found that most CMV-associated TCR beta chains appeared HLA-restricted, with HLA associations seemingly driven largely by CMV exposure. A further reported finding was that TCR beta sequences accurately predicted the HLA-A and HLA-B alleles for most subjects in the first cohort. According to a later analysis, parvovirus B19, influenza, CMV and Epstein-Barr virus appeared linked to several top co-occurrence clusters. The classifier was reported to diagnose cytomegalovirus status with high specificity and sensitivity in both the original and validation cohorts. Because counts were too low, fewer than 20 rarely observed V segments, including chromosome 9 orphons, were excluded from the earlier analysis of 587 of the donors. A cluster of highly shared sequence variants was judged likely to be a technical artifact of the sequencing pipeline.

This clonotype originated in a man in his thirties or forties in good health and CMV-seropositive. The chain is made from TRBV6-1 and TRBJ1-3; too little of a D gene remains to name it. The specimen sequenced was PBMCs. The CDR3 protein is CASSVRPSSGNTIYF. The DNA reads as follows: TGTGCCAGCAGTGTACGTCCGAGCTCTGGAAACACCATATATTTT.